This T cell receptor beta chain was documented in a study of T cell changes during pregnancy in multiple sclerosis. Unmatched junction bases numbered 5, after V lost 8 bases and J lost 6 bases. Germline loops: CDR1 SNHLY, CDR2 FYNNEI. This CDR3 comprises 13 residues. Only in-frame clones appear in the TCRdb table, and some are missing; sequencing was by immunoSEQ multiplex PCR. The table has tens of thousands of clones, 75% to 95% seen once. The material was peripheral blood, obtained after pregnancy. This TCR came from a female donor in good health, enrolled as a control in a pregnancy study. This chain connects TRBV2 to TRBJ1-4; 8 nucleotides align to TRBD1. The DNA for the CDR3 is TGTGCCAGCCACAGGGGGTCTGATGAAAAACTGTTTTTT. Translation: CASHRGSDEKLFF.